This T cell receptor beta chain was captured by sequencing in a study of cytomegalovirus exposure and HLA in healthy donors. This clone was counted only a few times. Both 60 Vbeta primers and 13 Jbeta primers went into the PCR. Profiled with immunoSEQ multiplex PCR; TCRdb holds only in-frame clones, not every one. The data hold some 150,000 clones, with 9.4% observed a single time. Between the trimmed V and J ends, which lost 2 bases and 5 bases, there was a span of 12 bases. The CDR3 spans 15 residues. Looked up from germline, CDR1 is MNHEY and CDR2 is SVGAGI. The source material was PBMCs. The V call is TRBV6-5, the J call TRBJ1-4; weak D call: TRBD1 (5 bases). The clonotype was recovered from a male donor in good health and CMV-seronegative. The CDR3 region has the DNA TGTGCCAGCAGTTACGGTGTGGGGGGAAATGAAAAACTGTTTTTT. Protein sequence: CASSYGVGGNEKLFF.